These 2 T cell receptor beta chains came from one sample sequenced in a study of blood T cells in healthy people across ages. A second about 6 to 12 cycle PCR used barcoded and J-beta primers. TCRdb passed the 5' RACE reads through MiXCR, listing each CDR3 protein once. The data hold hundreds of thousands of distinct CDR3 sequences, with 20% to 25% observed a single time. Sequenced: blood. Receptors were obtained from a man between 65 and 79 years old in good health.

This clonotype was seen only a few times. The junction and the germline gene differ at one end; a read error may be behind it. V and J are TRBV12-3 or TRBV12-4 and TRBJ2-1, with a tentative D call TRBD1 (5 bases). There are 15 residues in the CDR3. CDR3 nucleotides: TGTACCAGCAGTTTAGCAGCAGGGATTCACAATGAGCAGTTCTTC. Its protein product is CTSSLAAGIHNEQFF.

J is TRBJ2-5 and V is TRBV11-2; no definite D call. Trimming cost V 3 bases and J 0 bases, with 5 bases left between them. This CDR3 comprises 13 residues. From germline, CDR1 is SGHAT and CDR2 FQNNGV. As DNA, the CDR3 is TGTGCCAGCAGCTTCGGTCACCAAGAGACCCAGTACTTC. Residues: CASSFGHQETQYF.